These T cell receptor beta chains were read from a single sample in a study of T cell repertoires in cytomegalovirus infection. Each CDR3 protein gets one entry after TCRdb re-called the reads with MiXCR. The profile covers fewer than 1,000,000 distinct CDR3 sequences, with about 33% appearing a single time and 13% taken by the ten largest. No cognate antigen is known for these TCRs. This sample comprised cultured CD8+ T cells from PBMCs, obtained from culture after CMV antigen stimulation. These receptors all stem from a human donor in good health (CMV status not recorded). Some clones in this sample may be carry-over from other donors' samples. Both conserved end residues are part of each CDR3. The D gene is left open where the match is weak. Clone size is not always given. Where it is, it says once, few, many or a class for expanded clones.

V: TRBV4-1
size: NA
J: TRBJ2-5
D: TRBD2
DNA: TGCGCCAGCAGCCAAGTGACTAGCGGGGGACTAGAAGAGACCCAGTACTTC
CDR3: CASSQVTSGGLEETQYF

V: TRBV7-8
size: NA
J: TRBJ2-3
D: TRBD2
DNA: TGTGCCAGCAGCCTCCGGACTAGCCCTAGCACAGATACGCAGTATTTT
CDR3: CASSLRTSPSTDTQYF

V: TRBV6-5
size: many
J: TRBJ1-1
D: NA
DNA: TGTGCCAGCAGCCAGTACACTGAAGCTTTCTTT
CDR3: CASSQYTEAFF

V: TRBV7-2
size: many
J: TRBJ2-1
D: NA
DNA: TGTGCCAGCAGCTCAGGCCCGGCGTGGTCTGAGCAGTTCTTC
CDR3: CASSSGPAWSEQFF

V: TRBV6-1
size: NA
J: TRBJ2-1
D: NA
DNA: TGTGCCAGCAGTGTTCTGGACTGGAGGGGGGAGCAGTTCTTC
CDR3: CASSVLDWRGEQFF

V: TRBV12-3/TRBV12-4
size: few
J: TRBJ1-1
D: NA
DNA: TGTGCCAGCAGTCCTACAGGGATGACTGAAGCTTTCTTT
CDR3: CASSPTGMTEAFF

V: TRBV15
size: NA
J: TRBJ2-7
D: TRBD1
DNA: TGTGCCACCAGCATTGACAGGGATGTTCCCTACGAGCAGTACTTC
CDR3: CATSIDRDVPYEQYF

V: TRBV7-9
size: NA
J: TRBJ2-6
D: TRBD2
DNA: TGTGCCAGCAGCTTAGGTCGGACTAGCGGGGGCTCCTCTGGGGCCAACGTCCTGACTTTC
CDR3: CASSLGRTSGGSSGANVLTF

V: TRBV6-5
size: few
J: TRBJ2-5
D: TRBD1
DNA: TGTGCCAGCAGTTACTGGACAGGGAGCGAGGAGACCCAGTACTTC
CDR3: CASSYWTGSEETQYF

V: TRBV4-2
size: NA
J: TRBJ1-2
D: NA
DNA: TGTGCCAGCAGCCAACCTAGCGCTGGGCAGCACTATGGCTACACCTTC
CDR3: CASSQPSAGQHYGYTF

V: TRBV27
size: NA
J: TRBJ1-2
D: NA
DNA: TGTGCCAACAGTTCGGGCCCCCCGGGCCGCTATGGCTACACCTTC
CDR3: CANSSGPPGRYGYTF

V: TRBV7-6
size: many
J: TRBJ1-4
D: TRBD1
DNA: TGTGCCAGCAGCTTATTAGGGGGCGCGGGAGAAAAACTGTTTTTT
CDR3: CASSLLGGAGEKLFF

V: TRBV11-3
size: few
J: TRBJ2-1
D: NA
DNA: TGTGCCAGCAGCTTAGGTCGGACTGAGCAGTTCTTC
CDR3: CASSLGRTEQFF

V: TRBV4-3
size: NA
J: TRBJ1-2
D: NA
DNA: TGCGCCAGCAGCCAAGATTCGGGGGGCCGGGAGAACTATGGCTACACCTTC
CDR3: CASSQDSGGRENYGYTF

V: TRBV14
size: NA
J: TRBJ1-1
D: NA
DNA: TGTGCCAGCAGCCAAGGATTATCCACTGAAGCTTTCTTT
CDR3: CASSQGLSTEAFF

V: TRBV7-6
size: many
J: TRBJ2-5
D: NA
DNA: TGTGCCAGCAGCTTCTCAGGGGGGGCCGTGGAGACCCAGTACTTC
CDR3: CASSFSGGAVETQYF

V: TRBV7-9
size: few
J: TRBJ2-2
D: NA
DNA: TGTGCCAGCTTCACTGAGGGCAGGGGGGCTTCGTTCGCCGGGGAGCTGTTTTTT
CDR3: CASFTEGRGASFAGELFF

V: TRBV18
size: many
J: TRBJ2-3
D: NA
DNA: TGTGCCAGCTCACCACCCGGACAGCCCACAGATACGCAGTATTTT
CDR3: CASSPPGQPTDTQYF